Below are 13 T cell receptor beta chains sequenced from a single sample in a study of T cells after posttransplantation cyclophosphamide. Method: immunoSEQ multiplex PCR; TCRdb's copy keeps in-frame clones and lacks some. The table lists roughly 35,000 clones, with no singletons. Sequencing used PBMCs. The receptor set was obtained from a woman aged 45-59 years in good health and a related stem cell transplant donor.

This clone appeared many times. The V call is TRBV11-3, the J call TRBJ2-2, with 11 bases fitting TRBD2. CDR1 and CDR2 (germline): SGHNT, YENEEA. This CDR3 has 15 residues. CDR3 protein: CASRPLAGGVGELFF. The CDR3 bases are TGTGCAAGTCGTCCTCTAGCGGGAGGAGTCGGGGAGCTGTTTTTT. The variable domain in full, completed from reference TRBV11-3 and TRBJ2-2, reads EAGVVQSPRYKIIEKKQPVAFWCNPISGHNTLYWYLQNLGQGPELLIRYENEEAVDDSQLPKDRFSAERLKGVDSTLKIQPAELGDSAVYLCASRPLAGGVGELFFGEGSRLTVL.

This clone was observed at least ten times. The chain carries TRBV5-5 and TRBJ2-7; no reliable D call. V lost 4 bases to trimming and J lost 6 bases, with 11 bases between them. This CDR3 has 12 amino acids. Germline V gene sequence: CDR1 SGHKS, CDR2 YYEKEE (reference sequence). The CDR3 DNA sequence: TGTGCCAGCAGCCCTAGTGAGATCGAGCAGTACTTC. Protein: CASSPSEIEQYF.

In this sample, this clone turned up many times. The rearrangement joins TRBV12-3 or TRBV12-4 to TRBJ1-5; 7 bases match TRBD1. The J segment lost 4 bases and the V segment lost 6 bases, leaving 6 bases of the junction unmatched. The CDR3 sequence is 14 residues long. The CDR3 here is CASRAKDRNQPQHF. Written as DNA, the CDR3 is TGTGCCAGCAGGGCCAAGGACAGGAATCAGCCCCAGCATTTT.

This clone was seen ten or more times. CDR3 amino acids: CASSSLPRGNEQFF. In DNA, the CDR3 is TGTGCCAGCAGTTCCCTCCCTAGGGGCAATGAGCAGTTCTTC. The J gene is TRBJ2-1, the V gene TRBV6-2 or TRBV6-3; D may be TRBD1 (5 bases). Looked up from germline, CDR1 is MNHEY and CDR2 is SVGEGT. V was pared by 4 bases and J by 6 bases, with 13 bases between. The CDR3 contains 14 residues.

This clone was detected ten times or more. The V call is TRBV5-1, the J call TRBJ1-3; tentative D call: TRBD1 (5 bases). The CDR3 loop spans 16 amino acids. Trimming shortened V by 1 base and J by 0 bases, and 11 bases separated the two germline ends. Germline V gene data show CDR1 as SGHRS and CDR2 as YFSETQ. The CDR3 DNA reads as TGCGCCAGCAGCTTGAGTGCGGGGGTCTCTGGAAACACCATATATTTT. Its translation: CASSLSAGVSGNTIYF.

This clone was counted many times. The chain joins TRBV6-4 to TRBJ2-1, with TRBD2 identical over 10 bases. Germline V gene lookup returns CDR1 MRHNA and CDR2 SNTAGT. V lost 2 bases and J lost 8; bases outside the gene matches: 6. The CDR3 totals 15 residues. The CDR3 spells CASSDGLAGEHEQFF. CDR3 sequence (DNA): TGTGCCAGCAGTGACGGGCTAGCGGGAGAACATGAGCAGTTCTTC.

This clone has at least ten counts. The J gene is TRBJ2-7, the V gene TRBV6-5, with TRBD1 matching 8 bases. Germline CDR1 MNHEY, CDR2 SVGAGI. The length of the CDR3 is 12 residues. Trimming at V came to 8 bases and at J to 6 bases, leaving 6 bases not matched to a gene. Written as DNA, the CDR3 is TGTGCCAGCCGACAGGGGCCTCGCGAGCAGTACTTC. As protein: CASRQGPREQYF.

This clone was observed many times. The chain joins TRBV4-1 to TRBJ1-5; 9 positions agree with TRBD1. This CDR3 contains 16 residues. Germline trimming cut 2 bases from V and 4 bases from J; bases unmatched to any gene: 6. In germline, CDR1 is MGHRA, CDR2 YSYEKL. CDR3 loop: CASSQTTGGGNQPQHF. CDR3 DNA sequence: TGCGCCAGCAGCCAAACCACAGGGGGCGGTAATCAGCCCCAGCATTTT.

This clone has a count of ten or more. The chain is built from TRBV24-1 and TRBJ2-1, with a tentative D call TRBD1 (6 bases). Trimming shortened V by 9 bases and J by 7 bases, and 12 bases separated the two germline ends. CDR1 is KGHDR, CDR2 SFDVKD, per germline. The CDR3 length is 12 residues. The CDR3 sequence: CATSTGRNEQFF. CDR3 coding DNA: TGTGCCACCTCGACAGGCCGGAATGAGCAGTTCTTC.

The chain links TRBV4-2 to TRBJ2-4; D gene ambiguous. The CDR3 totals 15 residues. V lost 4 bases to trimming and J lost 7 bases, with 17 bases between them. From germline, CDR1 is LGHNA and CDR2 YNFKEQ. This chain's CDR3 is CASSPSGPRPNIQYF. DNA of the CDR3: TGTGCCAGCAGCCCGTCGGGTCCGAGACCCAACATTCAGTACTTC.

This clone was detected ten times or more. V usage is TRBV6-2 or TRBV6-3 and J usage is TRBJ2-7; D call uncertain. V was shortened by 2 bases and J by 0 bases, with 11 bases between the two germline ends. Germline CDR1 and CDR2: MNHEY and SVGEGT. This CDR3 spans 15 amino acids. This chain's CDR3 is CASSYTAGSSYEQYF. In nucleotides, the CDR3 is TGTGCCAGCAGTTACACAGCTGGAAGCTCCTACGAGCAGTACTTC.

This rearrangement joins TRBV11-3 to TRBJ2-5; D unclear. The V and J ends lost 1 base and 3 bases respectively, with 12 bases between them. This CDR3 comprises 15 residues. The V gene's germline CDR1 is SGHNT and CDR2 YENEEA. The CDR3 nucleotides are TGTGCCAGCAGCTTAGGGCTAACAGCTAAAGAGACCCAGTACTTC. Amino acids: CASSLGLTAKETQYF.

This clone was seen only a few times. The chain uses TRBV15 and TRBJ2-3; perhaps TRBD2 as D (6 bases). The CDR3 has 17 residues. Per the germline V gene, CDR1 is LNHNV and CDR2 is YYDKDF (reference sequence). V was trimmed by 3 bases and J by 3 bases, leaving 19 bases between them. The CDR3 nucleotides are TGTGCCACCAGCAGTCCCAGGTGGGGGGAGTGGACAGATACGCAGTATTTT. It specifies CATSSPRWGEWTDTQYF.